Sequencing of this T cell receptor (beta chain) was carried out in a study of Ad26.COV2.S vaccination and SARS-CoV-2 variants. The study, taken as a whole, reports: Breadth measured for non-spike TCRs was similar across vaccine and placebo recipients.

Treatment indicated: some 19 received Ad26.COV2.S at low or high dose, single or two shots; 5 received placebo; per-sample allocation not given. Collection of the samples took place on day 63 after the first injection of vaccine or placebo. The vaccine antigen was prefusion-stabilized Wuhan SARS-CoV-2 spike. Repertoires were generated with immunoSEQ multiplex PCR, while TCRdb's copy carries only in-frame clones and drops some. The top ten clones hold about 4% of a sample with a few hundred thousand clones, approximately 87% of them seen once. Details on this clone: What it binds is not known.

The TCR was taken from a person aged 18-60 years who received the Ad26.COV2.S COVID-19 vaccine or a placebo. Sample: peripheral blood, taken in a trial of Ad26.COV2.S vaccine versus placebo.

In DNA form, the CDR3 reads TGTGCCAGCAGCACCACCGGGACTAGCGGGGGAGATACGCAGTATTTT. This gives the protein CASSTTGTSGGDTQYF. The chain carries TRBV11-3 and TRBJ2-3, with TRBD2 matching over 14 bases. The CDR3 sequence is 16 residues long. V shed 5 bases and J 5 bases; nucleotides not matched to a gene: 6. CDR1 is SGHNT, CDR2 YENEEA, per germline.